The clone carrying this TCR beta chain was seen only a few times. The antigen is undetermined. Investigators reverse transcribed all isolated RNA, so they sequenced expressed TCRB transcripts. Sequenced by immunoSEQ multiplex PCR; TCRdb stores in-frame clones only, minus some. The sample has 640,000 or so clones; over 11% are singletons. By way of CD45RO/CCR7/CD25/CD127/CD95/CD27, the CD4+ regulatory, stem cell-like memory, central memory and naive cells were sorted. Germline V lookup: CDR1 MNHNS, CDR2 SASEGT. The CDR3 contains 13 residues. The V end was cut by 1 base, the J end by 3 bases, with 7 bases between. This sample is part of a study of beta chain features in type 1 diabetes. Whole-study findings and limits: A greater similarity of naive, central memory and Treg TCRB repertoires was seen among patients than among healthy donors. All four CD4+ subsets of Type 1 diabetes patients contained TCRB CDR3s that were moderately but significantly shorter.

Sequencing was performed on naive CD4+ T cells from blood. The TCR originated in a man between 18 and 29 years old with type 1 diabetes. The rearrangement uses TRBV6-1 and TRBJ2-7, with TRBD1 as a possible D gene (6 bases). The CDR3 spells CASSEVRGYEQYF. In DNA, the CDR3 is TGTGCCAGCAGTGAAGTCAGGGGCTACGAGCAGTACTTC.